Listed below are T cell receptor beta chains from one sample, sequenced in a study of shared clonotypes between healthy human individuals. Sequencing was performed with immunoSEQ multiplex PCR; in TCRdb, only in-frame clones are kept and a portion is missing. The profile shows some 1,600,000 clones, 95% to 99% of them singletons. Input material: naive CD4+ T cells sorted from blood. The receptors here all came from a man aged 25-45 years in good health. Each CDR3 is given with its conserved first and last residue. The order of the fields is clone size, D gene, V gene, J gene, CDR3 DNA, CDR3 protein. D genes are given only for firm matches. A row's size may be missing; if present it is once, few, many or a size class.

clone_size: -; d_call: -; v_call: TRBV5-1; j_call: TRBJ2-1; cdr3_nt: TGCGCCAGCAGGGACAACTACAATGAGCAGTTCTTC; cdr3_aa: CASRDNYNEQFF
clone_size: -; d_call: -; v_call: TRBV5-4; j_call: TRBJ1-1; cdr3_nt: TGTGCCAGCAGCTTTAGAAAACAGGGGAACACTGAAGCTTTCTTT; cdr3_aa: CASSFRKQGNTEAFF
clone_size: -; d_call: -; v_call: TRBV5-8; j_call: TRBJ2-1; cdr3_nt: TGTGCCAGCAGCTTGGCCCCAGGGGTTAACAATGAGCAGTTCTTC; cdr3_aa: CASSLAPGVNNEQFF
clone_size: -; d_call: TRBD2; v_call: TRBV7-9; j_call: TRBJ2-7; cdr3_nt: TGTGCCAGCAGCCCATACGCGGGGGGAAATGAGCAGTACTTC; cdr3_aa: CASSPYAGGNEQYF
clone_size: once; d_call: -; v_call: TRBV7-2; j_call: TRBJ1-2; cdr3_nt: TGTGCCAGCAGCTTAGGCGGCAATGGTAATGGCTACACCTTC; cdr3_aa: CASSLGGNGNGYTF
clone_size: -; d_call: TRBD1; v_call: TRBV19; j_call: TRBJ2-7; cdr3_nt: TGTGCCAGTACCTCAACGACAGGGGCGGGGGAGCAGTACTTC; cdr3_aa: CASTSTTGAGEQYF
clone_size: -; d_call: -; v_call: TRBV13; j_call: TRBJ1-1; cdr3_nt: TGTGCCAGCAGCCCATCGATACTCACTGAAGCTTTCTTT; cdr3_aa: CASSPSILTEAFF
clone_size: -; d_call: TRBD2; v_call: TRBV5-1; j_call: TRBJ2-3; cdr3_nt: TGCGCCAGCAGCTTGGGAAGCGGGAGAAGTGTTACAGATACGCAGTATTTT; cdr3_aa: CASSLGSGRSVTDTQYF
clone_size: -; d_call: -; v_call: TRBV4-3; j_call: TRBJ1-2; cdr3_nt: TGCGCCAGCAGCCAGAGCAGGGCCTCCGGCTATGGCTACACCTTC; cdr3_aa: CASSQSRASGYGYTF
clone_size: -; d_call: TRBD1; v_call: TRBV7-8; j_call: TRBJ1-2; cdr3_nt: TGTGCCAGCAGCTCCCGGACAGGGTCGGACTATGGCTACACCTTC; cdr3_aa: CASSSRTGSDYGYTF
clone_size: -; d_call: -; v_call: TRBV5-1; j_call: TRBJ1-2; cdr3_nt: TGCGCCAGCAGCTTGGAGGCGGTCAACTATGGCTACACCTTC; cdr3_aa: CASSLEAVNYGYTF
clone_size: -; d_call: TRBD2; v_call: TRBV18; j_call: TRBJ2-4; cdr3_nt: TGTGCCAGCTCACTGGGGACTAGCGGGGGTGAGAACATTCAGTACTTC; cdr3_aa: CASSLGTSGGENIQYF
clone_size: -; d_call: -; v_call: TRBV7-2; j_call: TRBJ2-7; cdr3_nt: TGTGCCAGCAGCCATCTTGTCAGTTCCTACGAGCAGTACTTC; cdr3_aa: CASSHLVSSYEQYF
clone_size: -; d_call: TRBD1; v_call: TRBV28; j_call: TRBJ2-3; cdr3_nt: TGTGCCAGCAGTATTACAGGGGCCCCAGATACGCAGTATTTT; cdr3_aa: CASSITGAPDTQYF
clone_size: -; d_call: -; v_call: TRBV5-4; j_call: TRBJ1-1; cdr3_nt: TGTGCCAGCAAGCCCGGGGGCCAGATGAACACTGAAGCTTTCTTT; cdr3_aa: CASKPGGQMNTEAFF
clone_size: -; d_call: -; v_call: TRBV18; j_call: TRBJ2-7; cdr3_nt: TGTGCCAGCTCACCTCCAAGCGTAGCCTACGAGCAGTACTTC; cdr3_aa: CASSPPSVAYEQYF
clone_size: -; d_call: TRBD2; v_call: TRBV5-7; j_call: TRBJ2-7; cdr3_nt: TGTGCCAGCAGCTTCGGACTAGCGGGAGCCGGGCCCTACGAGCAGTACTTC; cdr3_aa: CASSFGLAGAGPYEQYF
clone_size: -; d_call: TRBD1; v_call: TRBV19; j_call: TRBJ2-7; cdr3_nt: TGTGCCAGTAGTGCCACAGGGGGCGCGGTCTACGAGCAGTACTTC; cdr3_aa: CASSATGGAVYEQYF
clone_size: -; d_call: -; v_call: TRBV5-1; j_call: TRBJ1-5; cdr3_nt: TGCGCCAGCAGCTTGACACCCTCAGATCAGCCCCAGCATTTT; cdr3_aa: CASSLTPSDQPQHF
clone_size: -; d_call: -; v_call: TRBV9; j_call: TRBJ2-7; cdr3_nt: TGTGCCAGCAGCGTGAATGAAAGGGGGGCGGTCTACGAGCAGTACTTC; cdr3_aa: CASSVNERGAVYEQYF
clone_size: -; d_call: -; v_call: TRBV7-8; j_call: TRBJ2-6; cdr3_nt: TGTGCCAGCAGCTCGTGGGGGGAGAGCTCTGGGGCCAACGTCCTGACTTTC; cdr3_aa: CASSSWGESSGANVLTF
clone_size: -; d_call: TRBD2; v_call: TRBV7-9; j_call: TRBJ2-7; cdr3_nt: TGTGCCAGCAGCTCAGCTGCTAGCGGGCCCTACGAGCAGTACTTC; cdr3_aa: CASSSAASGPYEQYF
clone_size: -; d_call: TRBD1; v_call: TRBV28; j_call: TRBJ1-2; cdr3_nt: TGTGCCAGCAGTTTATGGGCCGGACAGGGGGATGGCTACACCTTC; cdr3_aa: CASSLWAGQGDGYTF
clone_size: -; d_call: TRBD2; v_call: TRBV18; j_call: TRBJ2-1; cdr3_nt: TGTGCCAGCTCACCACCGAAGGGAGGGCGGTTCTTC; cdr3_aa: CASSPPKGGRFF
clone_size: -; d_call: -; v_call: TRBV7-9; j_call: TRBJ2-5; cdr3_nt: TGTGCCAGCAGCCCCATTCCTGGGGAACACCTCCAAGAGACCCAGTACTTC; cdr3_aa: CASSPIPGEHLQETQYF
clone_size: -; d_call: -; v_call: TRBV5-1; j_call: TRBJ2-1; cdr3_nt: TGCGCCAGCTCCCGGGACCTACACTACAATGAGCAGTTCTTC; cdr3_aa: CASSRDLHYNEQFF
clone_size: -; d_call: TRBD1; v_call: TRBV18; j_call: TRBJ1-5; cdr3_nt: TGTGCCAGCTCACCTACGGACAGGAGAAATCAGCCCCAGCATTTT; cdr3_aa: CASSPTDRRNQPQHF
clone_size: -; d_call: -; v_call: TRBV2; j_call: TRBJ1-1; cdr3_nt: TGTGCCAGCAGTGAAAAGGGGCAGGGTGCCACTGAAGCTTTCTTT; cdr3_aa: CASSEKGQGATEAFF
clone_size: -; d_call: TRBD1; v_call: TRBV5-1; j_call: TRBJ1-5; cdr3_nt: TGCGCCAGCAGCGCGACAGGGGGGAATCAGCCCCAGCATTTT; cdr3_aa: CASSATGGNQPQHF
clone_size: few; d_call: -; v_call: TRBV27; j_call: TRBJ2-2; cdr3_nt: TGTGCCAGCAGTCCGCTCGGAAGCCCTACAACCGGGGAGCTGTTTTTT; cdr3_aa: CASSPLGSPTTGELFF
clone_size: -; d_call: -; v_call: TRBV19; j_call: TRBJ2-1; cdr3_nt: TGTGCCAGTAGTATAGGCTCTAGCGCCCTAAATGAGCAGTTCTTC; cdr3_aa: CASSIGSSALNEQFF
clone_size: -; d_call: -; v_call: TRBV4-1; j_call: TRBJ2-1; cdr3_nt: TGCGCCAGCAGCCTGGGGAGCGGTCGCTCCTACAATGAGCAGTTCTTC; cdr3_aa: CASSLGSGRSYNEQFF
clone_size: once; d_call: TRBD1; v_call: TRBV18; j_call: TRBJ1-5; cdr3_nt: TGTGCCAGCTCACCCATACAGGGGACTAGCAATCAGCCCCAGCATTTT; cdr3_aa: CASSPIQGTSNQPQHF
clone_size: -; d_call: TRBD1; v_call: TRBV2; j_call: TRBJ2-2; cdr3_nt: TGTGCCAGCAGTGGGGACAGCAAGAACACCGGGGAGCTGTTTTTT; cdr3_aa: CASSGDSKNTGELFF
clone_size: -; d_call: -; v_call: TRBV28; j_call: TRBJ1-4; cdr3_nt: TGTGCCAGCAGTTTAGGGGGAAGCGAAAAACTGTTTTTT; cdr3_aa: CASSLGGSEKLFF
clone_size: -; d_call: -; v_call: TRBV7-2; j_call: TRBJ2-6; cdr3_nt: TGTGCCAGCAGCTTAGGCGGCTCTGGGGCCAACGTCCTGACTTTC; cdr3_aa: CASSLGGSGANVLTF
clone_size: -; d_call: TRBD2; v_call: TRBV5-6; j_call: TRBJ2-1; cdr3_nt: TGTGCCAGCAGCTTCTTCGGTCTAGCGGAACGCAATGAGCAGTTCTTC; cdr3_aa: CASSFFGLAERNEQFF
clone_size: -; d_call: -; v_call: TRBV7-2; j_call: TRBJ2-3; cdr3_nt: TGTGCCAGCAGCTTAGGCCCCGATACGCAGTATTTT; cdr3_aa: CASSLGPDTQYF
clone_size: -; d_call: TRBD2; v_call: TRBV29-1; j_call: TRBJ2-7; cdr3_nt: TGCAGCGTCACCCGGGGGGGGGACGTGAACTACGAGCAGTACTTC; cdr3_aa: CSVTRGGDVNYEQYF
clone_size: -; d_call: -; v_call: TRBV5-1; j_call: TRBJ1-3; cdr3_nt: TGCGCCAGCAGCTTGGGTCTCAGCCCGGTCTTTGGAAACACCATATATTTT; cdr3_aa: CASSLGLSPVFGNTIYF